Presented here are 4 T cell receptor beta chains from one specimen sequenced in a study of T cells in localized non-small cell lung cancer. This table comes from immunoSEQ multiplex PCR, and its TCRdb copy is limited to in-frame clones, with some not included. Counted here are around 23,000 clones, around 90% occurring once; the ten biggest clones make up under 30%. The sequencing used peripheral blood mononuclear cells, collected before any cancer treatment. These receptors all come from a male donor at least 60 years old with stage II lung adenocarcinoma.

DNA for the CDR3: TGTGCCGGAGCGGCTAGCGGGAACTCAGATACGCAGTATTTT. It encodes CAGAASGNSDTQYF. The gene calls are TRBV7-9 and TRBJ2-3; 9 nucleotides line up with TRBD2. CDR1 and CDR2 from the germline V gene are SEHNR and FQNEAQ (reference sequence). V shed 11 bases and J 4 bases; nucleotides not matched to a gene: 10. The CDR3 covers 14 residues.

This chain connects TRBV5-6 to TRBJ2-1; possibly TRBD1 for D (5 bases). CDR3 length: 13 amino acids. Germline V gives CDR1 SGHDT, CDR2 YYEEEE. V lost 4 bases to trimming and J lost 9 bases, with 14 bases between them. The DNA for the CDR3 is TGTGCCAGCAGCAGGGAACAGGTGCCTGAGCAGTTCTTC. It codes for CASSREQVPEQFF.

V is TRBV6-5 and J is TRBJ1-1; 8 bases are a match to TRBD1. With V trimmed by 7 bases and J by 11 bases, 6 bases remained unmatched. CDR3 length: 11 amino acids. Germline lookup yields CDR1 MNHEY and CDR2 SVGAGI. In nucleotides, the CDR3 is TGTGCCAGCACAACGACAGGGGTGGCTTTCTTT. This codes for CASTTTGVAFF.

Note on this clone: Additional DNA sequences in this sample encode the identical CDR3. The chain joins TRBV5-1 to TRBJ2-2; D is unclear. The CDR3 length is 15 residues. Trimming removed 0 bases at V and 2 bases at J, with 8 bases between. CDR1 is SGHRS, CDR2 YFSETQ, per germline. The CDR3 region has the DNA TGCGCCAGCAGCTTGGAGGCTAGAAACACCGGGGAGCTGTTTTTT. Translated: CASSLEARNTGELFF.